The 18 T cell receptor beta chains reported below all come from one sample, sequenced in a study of metastatic and nonmetastatic thyroid tumors. Until they underwent thyroid surgery, no patient had received any treatment. Using MiXCR, TCRdb re-called clones from the PCR reads. The table has tens of thousands of clones, 15% to 20% seen once. Sequences were obtained from blood. The receptors originated from a male donor with papillary thyroid cancer or a benign thyroid nodule (not recorded which). Some clones in this sample may be carry-over from other donors' samples.

V usage is TRBV20-1 and J usage is TRBJ2-3; 7 positions agree with TRBD2. V dropped 2 bases and J dropped 6; count of bases not matched to a gene: 5. This CDR3 contains 13 residues. Germline V gene data show CDR1 as DFQATT and CDR2 as SNEGSKA (reference sequence). CDR3 loop: CSARWAGADTQYF. The DNA for the CDR3 is TGCAGTGCTAGATGGGCGGGAGCGGATACGCAGTATTTT.

This clone is termed medium-sized. The chain employs TRBV19 and TRBJ2-5; D uncertain. Trimming left V 6 bases short and J 2 bases short, with 13 bases between. Germline-derived CDR1 and CDR2 are LNHDA and SQIVND (reference sequence). This CDR3 has 14 residues. CDR3 DNA sequence: TGTGCCAGTAGCCCGCGACTGGGACAAGAGACCCAGTACTTC. It specifies CASSPRLGQETQYF.

This clone is medium-sized by share. The V gene is TRBV2, the J gene TRBJ2-7; 9 nucleotides align to TRBD2. Germline CDR1 SNHLY, CDR2 FYNNEI. The V and J ends lost 5 bases and 7 bases, in that order; junction bases with no gene match: 3. This CDR3 is 12 amino acids long. CDR3 nucleotide sequence: TGTGCCAGCAGTCATAGCGGGAGTGAGCAGTACTTC. It encodes CASSHSGSEQYF.

This clone was observed many times. This sequence joins TRBV20-1 and TRBJ2-5; 9 bases line up with TRBD2. After removal of 1 base from V and 4 bases from J, the junction contained 7 bases not matched to a gene. Germline CDR1 is DFQATT and CDR2 is SNEGSKA (reference sequence). The CDR3 has 15 amino acids. This CDR3 reads CSARGNSGSSETQYF. For the CDR3, the DNA is TGCAGTGCTAGAGGGAATAGCGGGAGCTCAGAGACCCAGTACTTC.

This clone was seen repeatedly, ten times or more. V gene TRBV3-1 combines with J gene TRBJ1-1; D gene uncertain. In germline, CDR1 is LGHDT, CDR2 YNNKEL (reference sequence). Trimming pared 4 bases from V and 1 base from J, leaving 10 bases between. The CDR3 loop spans 14 amino acids. The CDR3 protein is CASSLTQQNTEAFF. CDR3 in DNA: TGTGCCAGCAGCCTTACACAGCAGAACACTGAAGCTTTCTTT.

The chain recombines TRBV6-1 with TRBJ1-2; TRBD1 matches at 7 bases. Trimming at V came to 4 bases and at J to 4 bases, leaving 6 bases not matched to a gene. This CDR3 has 14 residues. Germline V gene data show CDR1 as MNHNS and CDR2 as SASEGT. The CDR3 DNA sequence: TGTGCCAGCAGTGCGACAGGGTTAAGCTATGGCTACACCTTC. As protein: CASSATGLSYGYTF.

This clone occurred many times. This chain connects TRBV5-1 to TRBJ2-3, with 11 bases that match TRBD2. Germline V lookup: CDR1 SGHRS, CDR2 YFSETQ. Unmatched junction bases numbered 11, after V lost 4 bases and J lost 4 bases. This CDR3 has 17 amino acids. The CDR3 DNA is TGCGCCAGCAGCCTCAAACTAGCGGGAGAGGGCCCAGATACGCAGTATTTT. It translates to CASSLKLAGEGPDTQYF.

This chain connects TRBV7-8 to TRBJ1-3, with 7 bases fitting TRBD1. The CDR3 loop spans 17 amino acids. Germline V gives CDR1 SGHVS, CDR2 FQNEAQ. J gave up 4 bases and V 4 bases, and 13 bases lay outside the gene matches. The CDR3 nucleotides read TGTGCCAGCAGCTACCGGGAGCCAGGGGGATCCGGAAACACCATATATTTT. Translating gives CASSYREPGGSGNTIYF.

This chain joins TRBV6-1 and TRBJ1-5; no reliable D call. This CDR3 is 15 amino acids long. CDR1 is MNHNS and CDR2 is SASEGT in the germline V gene. V was trimmed by 10 bases and J by 0 bases, leaving 16 bases between them. The CDR3 loop is CATDKKGYSNQPQHF. DNA for the CDR3: TGTGCCACCGACAAAAAAGGATATAGCAATCAGCCCCAGCATTTT.

This clone showed up just a few times. The chain links TRBV6-2 or TRBV6-3 to TRBJ2-7, with TRBD1 identical over 7 bases. The germline CDR1 and CDR2 sequences are MNHEY and SVGEGT. J gave up 3 bases and V 2 bases, and 22 bases lay outside the gene matches. The CDR3 has 20 residues. The CDR3 bases are TGTGCCAGCAGTTACGTCAACCGTGGGACAGAAACTCCGGAGATCTACGAGCAGTACTTC. Translated, it gives CASSYVNRGTETPEIYEQYF.

This clone was counted at least ten times. V usage is TRBV24-1 and J usage is TRBJ2-3, with D perhaps given as TRBD1 or TRBD2 (5 bases each). CDR1 KGHDR and CDR2 SFDVKD come from the germline V gene. The V end was cut by 2 bases, the J end by 1 base, with 12 bases between. The CDR3 totals 16 residues. CDR3 sequence: CATSDSRGTRTDTQYF. The CDR3 region has the DNA TGTGCCACCAGTGATTCTCGTGGGACCCGCACAGATACGCAGTATTTT.

Details on this clone: A junction boundary mismatches the germline segment, possibly from a read error. This chain joins TRBV12-3 or TRBV12-4 and TRBJ2-2; D may correspond to TRBD1 or TRBD2 (6 bases each). The CDR3 length is 18 residues. The CDR3 DNA is TGTGCCGGCACTACCATCCTGAGGGGGATGCAGAACACCGGGGGGCTGTTTTTT. Amino acid sequence: CAGTTILRGMQNTGGLFF.

This clone has ten or more counts. J is TRBJ1-2 and V is TRBV20-1; D gene uncertain. The CDR3 sequence is 14 residues long. The V and J ends lost 0 bases and 1 base respectively, with 9 bases between them. Germline V gene lookup returns CDR1 DFQATT and CDR2 SNEGSKA (reference sequence). As DNA, the CDR3 is TGCAGTGCTAGAGATTCAGCGGTTAACTATGGCTACACCTTC. This translates into CSARDSAVNYGYTF.

This clone is classed as medium-sized. The chain links TRBV6-1 to TRBJ2-5; D is undetermined. Germline V gene sequence: CDR1 MNHNS, CDR2 SASEGT. CDR3 length: 13 amino acids. Trimming took 8 bases from V and 0 from J, leaving 10 bases between them. The CDR3 DNA reads TGTGCCAGCCCCGTGCCGAACCAAGAGACCCAGTACTTC. Amino acid sequence: CASPVPNQETQYF.

This clone was recorded many times. This rearrangement joins TRBV14 to TRBJ2-7, with D possibly called TRBD1 or TRBD2 (5 bases each). The germline gives CDR1 SGHDN, CDR2 FVKESK. The CDR3 is 15 residues long. V lost 11 bases and J lost 2, with 22 bases in between. DNA for the CDR3: TGTGCCGGCGCCCCGGTGGGGGTAGGGGCCTACGAGCAGTACTTC. It is translated as CAGAPVGVGAYEQYF.

For this clone: Other DNA sequences from this sample encode an identical CDR3 as well. For the CDR3, the DNA is TGCGCCAGCAGCCAAGGACAGGGGCTGCTAGGGGAGCAGTACTTC. Translation: CASSQGQGLLGEQYF. V usage is TRBV4-1 and J usage is TRBJ2-7, with TRBD1 matching 8 bases. The V segment lost 1 base and the J segment 7 bases; nucleotides outside the gene matches: 9. The CDR3 is 15 amino acids. Germline V gene sequence: CDR1 MGHRA, CDR2 YSYEKL.

This clone is labeled medium-sized (0.01 to 0.1%). V is TRBV28 and J is TRBJ1-6; D not certain. V dropped 5 bases and J dropped 13 bases, with 15 bases sitting between them. Germline V gene lookup returns CDR1 MDHEN and CDR2 SYDVKM. This CDR3 spans 13 amino acids. DNA for the CDR3: TGTGCCAGCAGTCCAAGGGCCGACTCGCCCCTCCACTTT. Its protein product is CASSPRADSPLHF.

Relative to its sample, this clone is medium-sized (0.01 to 0.1%). This rearrangement joins TRBV2 to TRBJ2-7; TRBD1 might be the D (6 bases). Trimming took off 7 bases at V and 1 base at J, with 11 bases between the two ends. The CDR3 has 13 residues. Germline V gene sequence: CDR1 SNHLY, CDR2 FYNNEI. As DNA, the CDR3 is TGTGCCAGCACTCGGACAGTGTCCTACGAGCAGTACTTC. Encoded protein: CASTRTVSYEQYF.